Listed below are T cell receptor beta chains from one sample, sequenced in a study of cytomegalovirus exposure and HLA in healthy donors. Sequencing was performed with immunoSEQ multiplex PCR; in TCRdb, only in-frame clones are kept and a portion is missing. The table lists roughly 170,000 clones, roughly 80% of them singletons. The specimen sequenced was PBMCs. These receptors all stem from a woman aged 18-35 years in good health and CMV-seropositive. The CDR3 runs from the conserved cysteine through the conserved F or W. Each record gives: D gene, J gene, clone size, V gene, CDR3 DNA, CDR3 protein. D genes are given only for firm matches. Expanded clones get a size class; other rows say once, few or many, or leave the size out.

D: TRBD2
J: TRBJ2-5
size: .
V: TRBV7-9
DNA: TGTGCCAGCAGCTTACCCTGGACTAGCGGGGTAGGAGAGACCCAGTACTTC
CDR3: CASSLPWTSGVGETQYF

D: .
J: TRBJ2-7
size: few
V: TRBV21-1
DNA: TGTGCCAGCCCTGAGACCTACGAGCAGTACTTC
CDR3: CASPETYEQYF

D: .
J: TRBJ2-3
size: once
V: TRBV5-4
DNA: TGTGCCAGCAGCTTAAGCCTTCTCGGGGATACGCAGTATTTT
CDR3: CASSLSLLGDTQYF

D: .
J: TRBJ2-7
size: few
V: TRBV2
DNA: TGTGCCAGCTCGGACTCTCCCCCCTACGAGCAGTACTTC
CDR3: CASSDSPPYEQYF

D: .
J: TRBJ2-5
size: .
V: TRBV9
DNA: TGTGCCAGCAGCGTAGGGGGGGTACAAGAGACCCAGTACTTC
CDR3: CASSVGGVQETQYF

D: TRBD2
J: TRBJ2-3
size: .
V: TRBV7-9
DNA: TGTGCCAGCGAGCGGGGAGGCACAGATACGCAGTATTTT
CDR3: CASERGGTDTQYF

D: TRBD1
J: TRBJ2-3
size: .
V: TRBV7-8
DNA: TGTGCCAGCAGCCCCGACAGGGGCCACACAGATACGCAGTATTTT
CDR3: CASSPDRGHTDTQYF

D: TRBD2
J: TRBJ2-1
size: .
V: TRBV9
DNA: TGTGCCAGCAGCGTCCGTAGCGGGGGGGAATACAATGAGCAGTTCTTC
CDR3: CASSVRSGGEYNEQFF

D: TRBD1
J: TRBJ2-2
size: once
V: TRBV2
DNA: TGTGCCAGCACGTCCGGGCAGGGGGCCTCCGGGGAGCTGTTTTTT
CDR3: CASTSGQGASGELFF

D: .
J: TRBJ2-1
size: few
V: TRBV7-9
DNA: TGTGCCAGCAGCTTAACAGCGGGCCTCTACAATGAGCAGTTCTTC
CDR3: CASSLTAGLYNEQFF

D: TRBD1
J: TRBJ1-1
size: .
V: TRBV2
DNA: TGTGCCAGCAGTATACTACAGGGGGCGAACACTGAAGCTTTCTTT
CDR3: CASSILQGANTEAFF

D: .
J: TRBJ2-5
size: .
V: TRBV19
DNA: TGTGCCAGTAGAAGGGGCGGAATAGGTCTCCAAGAGACCCAGTACTTC
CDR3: CASRRGGIGLQETQYF

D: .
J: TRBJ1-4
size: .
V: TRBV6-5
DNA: TGTGCCAGCAGACTACTAACAGGGGAAAAACTGTTTTTT
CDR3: CASRLLTGEKLFF

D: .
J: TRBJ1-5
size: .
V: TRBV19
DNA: TGTGCCAGTAGATATCAGTCTAATCAGCCCCAGCATTTT
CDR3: CASRYQSNQPQHF

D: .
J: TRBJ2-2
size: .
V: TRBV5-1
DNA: TGCGCCAGCAGCCTAAGTATCACCACCGGGGAGCTGTTTTTT
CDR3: CASSLSITTGELFF

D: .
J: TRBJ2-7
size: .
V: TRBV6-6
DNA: TGTGCCAGCAGTTACTCGACTAGAGCCGAGCAGTACTTC
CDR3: CASSYSTRAEQYF

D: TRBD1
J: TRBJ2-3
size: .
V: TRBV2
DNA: TGTGCCAGCAGGGCCAGGGGGCATGCAGATACGCAGTATTTT
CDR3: CASRARGHADTQYF

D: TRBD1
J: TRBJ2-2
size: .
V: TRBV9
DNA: TGTGCCAGCAGCAGGAGACAGGGCACCGGGGAGCTGTTTTTT
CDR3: CASSRRQGTGELFF

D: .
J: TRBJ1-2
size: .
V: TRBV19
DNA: TGTGCCAGCCGTTCGGGGGGGGTAGCCTATGGCTACACCTTC
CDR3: CASRSGGVAYGYTF

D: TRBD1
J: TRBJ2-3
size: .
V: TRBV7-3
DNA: TGTGCCAGCAGCCCCACGGGACAGGGTAGAGATACGCAGTATTTT
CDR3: CASSPTGQGRDTQYF

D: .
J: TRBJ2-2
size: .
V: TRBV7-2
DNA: TGTGCCAGCAGCCCAGTCGCTGGAGACCTCACCGGGGAGCTGTTTTTT
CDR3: CASSPVAGDLTGELFF

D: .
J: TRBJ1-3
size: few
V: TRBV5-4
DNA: TGTGCCAGCAGCACGGGGGGGGTCACTGGAAACACCATATATTTT
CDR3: CASSTGGVTGNTIYF

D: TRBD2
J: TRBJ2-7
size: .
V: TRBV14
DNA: TGTGCCAGCAGCTCACGGCTAGCGGGGGGGCCTTCGATGTGGCAGTACTTC
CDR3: CASSSRLAGGPSMWQYF

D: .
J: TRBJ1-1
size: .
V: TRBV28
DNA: TGTGCCAGCAGTTCGGACGGTGCGGGCACTGAAGCTTTCTTT
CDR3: CASSSDGAGTEAFF

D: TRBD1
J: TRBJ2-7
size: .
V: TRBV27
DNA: TGTGCCAGCAGTTCCACAGGGGTTCGGATCCAATTTAAGGAGCAGTACTTC
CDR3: CASSSTGVRIQFKEQYF

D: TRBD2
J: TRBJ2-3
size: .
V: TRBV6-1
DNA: TGTGCCAGCAGTGAACAAGCGGGGACCACAGATACGCAGTATTTT
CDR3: CASSEQAGTTDTQYF

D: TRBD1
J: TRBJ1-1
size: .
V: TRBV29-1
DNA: TGCAGCGTTGGGACAGGGGACACTGAAGCTTTCTTT
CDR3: CSVGTGDTEAFF

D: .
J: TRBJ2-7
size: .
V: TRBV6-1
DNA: TGTGCCAGCAGAGGGGGGGGCGACGAGCAGTACTTC
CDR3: CASRGGGDEQYF

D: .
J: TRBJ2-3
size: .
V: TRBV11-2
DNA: TGTGCCAGCAGCAAAGGGGCCAACACAGATACGCAGTATTTT
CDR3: CASSKGANTDTQYF

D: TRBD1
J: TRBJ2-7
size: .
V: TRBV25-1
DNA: TGTGCCAGCAGTGTAGGGACAGGGCCCTACGAGCAGTACTTC
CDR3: CASSVGTGPYEQYF

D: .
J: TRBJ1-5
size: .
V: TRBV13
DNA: TGTGCCAGCAGCTTAGCTGGGGCTCAGCCCCAGCATTTT
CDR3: CASSLAGAQPQHF

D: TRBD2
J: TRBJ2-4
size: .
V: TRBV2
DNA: TGTGCCAGCAGTGCGGAGCGGGACCAGGTTATTCAGTACTTC
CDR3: CASSAERDQVIQYF

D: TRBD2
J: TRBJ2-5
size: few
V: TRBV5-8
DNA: TGTGCCAGCAGACCGGGTCGGGGAGGGCAAGAGACCCAGTACTTC
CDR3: CASRPGRGGQETQYF

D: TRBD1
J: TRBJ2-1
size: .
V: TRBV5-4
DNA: TGTGCCAGCAGCCACGGGACAGAGAACTACAATGAGCAGTTCTTC
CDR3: CASSHGTENYNEQFF

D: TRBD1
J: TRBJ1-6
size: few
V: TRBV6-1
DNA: TGTGCCAGCAGTGAATCAACAGGGGGTAATTCACCCCTCCACTTT
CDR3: CASSESTGGNSPLHF

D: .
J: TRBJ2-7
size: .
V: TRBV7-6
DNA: TGTGCCAGCAGCCCCGCCCCTCGGTCAGCGACAGGAGCCTACGAGCAGTACTTC
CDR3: CASSPAPRSATGAYEQYF

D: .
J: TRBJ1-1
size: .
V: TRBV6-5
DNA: TGTGCCAGCGTAAATTTTTGGCAACAGAACACTGAAGCTTTCTTT
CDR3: CASVNFWQQNTEAFF

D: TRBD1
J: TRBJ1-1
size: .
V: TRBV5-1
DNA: TGCGCCAGCAGCACCCCGACAGGGAGGTTGGACACTGAAGCTTTCTTT
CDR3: CASSTPTGRLDTEAFF

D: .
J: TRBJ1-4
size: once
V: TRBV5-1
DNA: TGCGCCAGCAGCTCGACAGGTTTCACTGAAAAACTGTTTTTT
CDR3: CASSSTGFTEKLFF

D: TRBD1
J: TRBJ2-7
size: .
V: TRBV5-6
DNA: TGTGCCAGTTGGTCGTACGGACAGGGTAGTTACGAGCAGTACTTC
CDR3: CASWSYGQGSYEQYF

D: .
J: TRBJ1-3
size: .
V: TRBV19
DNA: TGTGCCAGTAGTATTTTCTTTCGGGACAAGAGAAACACCATATATTTT
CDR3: CASSIFFRDKRNTIYF

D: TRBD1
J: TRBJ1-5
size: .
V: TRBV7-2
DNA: TGTGCCAGCAGCAGAAACAGGGGGCGCAGCCAGCCCCAGCATTTT
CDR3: CASSRNRGRSQPQHF

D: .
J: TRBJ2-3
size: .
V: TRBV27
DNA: TGTGCCAGCAGCTCCGGGTCCTCGAGCACAGATACGCAGTATTTT
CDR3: CASSSGSSSTDTQYF

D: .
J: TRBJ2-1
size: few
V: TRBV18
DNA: TGTGCCAGCTCGCACCCTGTCGATGGGCCCTCCTACAATGAGCAGTTCTTC
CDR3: CASSHPVDGPSYNEQFF

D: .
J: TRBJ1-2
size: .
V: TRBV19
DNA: TGTGCCAGTTCTCTGACAGACCCATATGGCTACACCTTC
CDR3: CASSLTDPYGYTF

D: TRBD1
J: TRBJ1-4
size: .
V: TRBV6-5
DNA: TGTGCCAGCAGTTATACACTAGGACAGGAAAAAGGAAAACTGTTTTTT
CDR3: CASSYTLGQEKGKLFF

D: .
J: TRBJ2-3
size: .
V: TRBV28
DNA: TGTGCCAGCAGTTCCCGGGGGTCTAGCACAGATACGCAGTATTTT
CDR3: CASSSRGSSTDTQYF

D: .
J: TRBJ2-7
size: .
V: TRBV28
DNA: TGTGCCAGCAGTTTAGTAGGGAGCGAGCAGTACTTC
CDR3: CASSLVGSEQYF

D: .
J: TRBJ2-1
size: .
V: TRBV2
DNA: TGTGCCAGCAGTGAAGCCTCGACAACCAATGAGCAGTTCTTC
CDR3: CASSEASTTNEQFF

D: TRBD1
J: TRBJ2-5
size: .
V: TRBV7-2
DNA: TGTGCCAGCAGCACCGGGACAGAAGAGACCCAGTACTTC
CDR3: CASSTGTEETQYF

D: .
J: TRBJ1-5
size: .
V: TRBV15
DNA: TGTGCCACCAGCAGCCCGAAGGGGCTCGACAATCAGCCCCAGCATTTT
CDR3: CATSSPKGLDNQPQHF

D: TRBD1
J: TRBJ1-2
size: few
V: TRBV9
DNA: TGTGCCAGCGGTATGGACAGGGATATTCATGGCTACACCTTC
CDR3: CASGMDRDIHGYTF

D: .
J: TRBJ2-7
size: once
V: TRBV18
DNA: TGTGCCAGCTCACCTTCAGGGGCCCGCGAGCAGTACTTC
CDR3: CASSPSGAREQYF